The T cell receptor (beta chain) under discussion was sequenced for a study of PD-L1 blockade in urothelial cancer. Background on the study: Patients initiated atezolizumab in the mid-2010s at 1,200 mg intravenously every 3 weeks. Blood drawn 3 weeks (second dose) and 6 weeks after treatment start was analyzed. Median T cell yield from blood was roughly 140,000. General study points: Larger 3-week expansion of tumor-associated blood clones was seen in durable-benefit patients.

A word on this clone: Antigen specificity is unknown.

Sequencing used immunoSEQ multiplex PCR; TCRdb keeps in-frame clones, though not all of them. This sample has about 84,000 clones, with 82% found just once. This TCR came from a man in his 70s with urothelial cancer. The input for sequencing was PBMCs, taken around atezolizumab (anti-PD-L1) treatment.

The CDR3 DNA sequence: TGCGCCAGCAGTGAGCGACTAGCGGGAGAGTTATACGAGCAGTACTTC. This translates into CASSERLAGELYEQYF. This chain uses TRBV10-1 with TRBJ2-7; 12 nucleotides line up with TRBD2. The CDR3 consists of 16 residues. Germline trimming cut 2 bases from V and 4 bases from J; bases unmatched to any gene: 6. Germline V gene sequence: CDR1 WNHNN, CDR2 SYGVQD (reference sequence).